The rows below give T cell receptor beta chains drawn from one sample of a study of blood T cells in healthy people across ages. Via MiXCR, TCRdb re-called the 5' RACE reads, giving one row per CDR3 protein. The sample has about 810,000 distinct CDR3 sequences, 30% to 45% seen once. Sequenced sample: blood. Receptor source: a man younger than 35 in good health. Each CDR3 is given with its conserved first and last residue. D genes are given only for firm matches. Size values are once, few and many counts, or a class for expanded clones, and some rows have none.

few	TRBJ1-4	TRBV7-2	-	TGTGCCAGCAGCTTAGCCGGGCTGAATGAAAAACTGTTTTTT	CASSLAGLNEKLFF
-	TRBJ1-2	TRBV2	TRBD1	TGTGCCAGCACGTCACAGGGGTGCGGCTACACCTTC	CASTSQGCGYTF
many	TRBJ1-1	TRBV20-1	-	TGCAGTCCCTCCCCCCCTACTGAAGCTTTCTTT	CSPSPPTEAFF
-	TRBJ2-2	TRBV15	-	TGTGCCACCAGCAGGGAGAACACCGGGGAGCTGTTTTTT	CATSRENTGELFF
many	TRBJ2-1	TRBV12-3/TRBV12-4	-	TGTGCCAGCAGTCCCTTAGGGGGGCCATACAATGAGCAGTTCTTC	CASSPLGGPYNEQFF
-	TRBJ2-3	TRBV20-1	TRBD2	TGCAGTGCCAGCCTAGCGGTAAGGGGCACAGATACGCAGTATTTT	CSASLAVRGTDTQYF
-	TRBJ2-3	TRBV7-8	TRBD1	TGTGCCAGCAGCACCCCCGGGACAGGGACCACAGATACGCAGTATTTT	CASSTPGTGTTDTQYF
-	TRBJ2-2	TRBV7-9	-	TGTGCCAGCAGCTCCCCCGAGGGGGAGTTCGGGGAGCTGTTTTTT	CASSSPEGEFGELFF
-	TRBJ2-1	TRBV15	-	TGTGCCACCAGTAATACCAATGAGCAGTTCTTC	CATSNTNEQFF
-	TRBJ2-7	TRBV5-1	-	TGCGCCAGCAGCTCCGACCGGAGCTCCTACGAGCAGTACTTC	CASSSDRSSYEQYF
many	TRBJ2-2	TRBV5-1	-	TGCGCCAGCAGGGAACAGGGAGGTCACACCGGGGAGCTGTTTTTT	CASREQGGHTGELFF
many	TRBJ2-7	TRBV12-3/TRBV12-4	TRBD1	TGTGCCAGCAGTGCAGGCCGACAGGGGGCTTTCTACGAGCAGTACTTC	CASSAGRQGAFYEQYF
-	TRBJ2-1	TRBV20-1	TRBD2	TGCAGTGCTAGTCCAAGCGGGGGAGCCCTAAAGTTCTTC	CSASPSGGALKFF
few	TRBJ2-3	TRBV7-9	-	TGTGCCAGCATCCCGCTAGGGGGGGCCCCCACAGATACGCAGTATTTT	CASIPLGGAPTDTQYF
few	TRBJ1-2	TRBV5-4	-	TGTGCCAGCAGCTGGGAGATAGGGGCTAACTATGGCTACACCTTC	CASSWEIGANYGYTF
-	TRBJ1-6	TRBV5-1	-	TGCGCCAGCAGCTGGGCAGGAGGGAATTCACCCCTCCACTTT	CASSWAGGNSPLHF
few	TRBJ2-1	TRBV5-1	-	TGCGCCAGCAGCTTGTTTCATGGGGCAGGGGACAATGAGCAGTTCTTC	CASSLFHGAGDNEQFF
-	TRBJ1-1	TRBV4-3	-	TGCGCCAGCAGCCCAGGGAGAGGTTCCACTGAAGCTTTCTTT	CASSPGRGSTEAFF
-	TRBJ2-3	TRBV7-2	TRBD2	TGTGCCAGCAGCTCGATTACGACTAGCGCAAGCACAGATACGCAGTATTTT	CASSSITTSASTDTQYF
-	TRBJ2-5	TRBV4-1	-	TGCGCCAGCAGCCAAGCGGGGGATGAGACCCAGTACTTC	CASSQAGDETQYF